The present T cell receptor beta chain was sequenced within a study of regulatory T cells in long-lasting Graves disease. Study observations and caveats: Persistent disease favored TRBV28, TRBJ1-2 and TRBJ2-5.

CDR3 length: 15 residues. The V and J ends lost 1 base and 3 bases respectively, with 12 bases between them. Germline V gene lookup returns CDR1 SNHLY and CDR2 FYNNEI. Time point denoted: newly diagnosed GD, antithyroid drugs for less than 3 months. PBMC-derived RNA was used for the TCR library. Combining iRepertoire HTBI primers with Arm-PCR of CDR3 regions, the authors built TCR beta libraries. TCRdb fed the multiplex PCR reads into MiXCR, producing one record per CDR3 protein. This table holds some 350,000 distinct CDR3 sequences, 15% to 20% found once. This clonotype has a handful of counts. The antigen is unknown. This may arise from a read error, as a much more abundant clone is one base away. The conserved phenylalanine or tryptophan is not found at the CDR3 terminus, so this likely reflects a read error. This sample also appeared in a second study, on T cells in Graves' hyperthyroidism and ophthalmopathy. As that study records: The TCR CDR3 first-round RT-PCR relied on the HTBI primer set. Blood also held most thyroid clonotypes expanded beyond 0.001. Ophthalmopathy was predicted by the model a median of roughly 6.6 months ahead of onset.

This chain connects TRBV2 to TRBJ1-1; D remains ambiguous. This sample comprised peripheral blood mononuclear cells (PBMCs), obtained at new diagnosis, from a patient treated with antithyroid drugs. The receptor was derived from a woman aged 18-29 years with Graves disease. DNA for the CDR3: TGTGCCAGCAGTGAAGAGTCTGGAGGGTACACTGAAGCTTTCTCT. As protein: CASSEESGGYTEAFS.